This TCR beta chain was sequenced during a study of T cell responses to AZD1222 COVID-19 vaccine. Generated by immunoSEQ multiplex PCR, the TCRdb table keeps only in-frame clones and is missing some. The sample carries approximately 150,000 clones, 90% to 95% recorded once. CDR3 length: 17 amino acids. Study observations and caveats: Spike-specific TCRs gained breadth and depth after people received two AZD1222 doses. A reported finding is that nearly half of spike-specific TCRs target unmutated variant regions. Mostly white British, mostly female donors; authors suggested clonal diversity may be underestimated. It was only after the peak T cell response that any repertoires were sampled.

This clone was picked up one time. Its antigen remains unknown. The chain employs TRBV21-1 and TRBJ1-3; the table gives TRBD1 as D, unverified against the DNA. TRBV21-1 is listed as a pseudogene. This material consisted of peripheral blood, taken after recovery from COVID-19. This clonotype was obtained from an adult who had recovered from COVID-19. CDR3 sequence: CASSKGGRGISGNTIYF. CDR3 nucleotides: TGTGCCAGCAGCAAAGGGGGGCGCGGTATCTCTGGAAACACCATATATTTT.